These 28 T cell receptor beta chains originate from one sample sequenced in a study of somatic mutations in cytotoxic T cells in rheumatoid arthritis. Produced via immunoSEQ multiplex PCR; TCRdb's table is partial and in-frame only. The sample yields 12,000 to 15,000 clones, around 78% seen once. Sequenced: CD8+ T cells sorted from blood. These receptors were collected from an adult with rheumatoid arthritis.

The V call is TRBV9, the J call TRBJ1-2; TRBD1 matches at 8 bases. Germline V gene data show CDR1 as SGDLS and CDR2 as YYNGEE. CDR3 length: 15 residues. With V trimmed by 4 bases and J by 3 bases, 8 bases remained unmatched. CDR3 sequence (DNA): TGTGCCAGCAGCAATAACCCACAGGGGGACTATGGCTACACCTTC. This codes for CASSNNPQGDYGYTF. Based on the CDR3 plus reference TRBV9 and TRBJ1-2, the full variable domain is DSGVTQTPKHLITATGQRVTLRCSPRSGDLSVYWYQQSLDQGLQFLIQYYNGEERAKGNILERFSAQQFPDLHSELNLSSLELGDSALYFCASSNNPQGDYGYTFGSGTRLTVV.

CDR3 DNA: TGTGCCAGCAGTCCGGGATTCCCTAGCAATCAGCCCCAGCATTTT. It is translated as CASSPGFPSNQPQHF. V gene TRBV28 combines with J gene TRBJ1-5; the D is unclear. Germline CDR1 and CDR2: MDHEN and SYDVKM. This CDR3 region has 15 residues. With 5 bases removed from V and 0 bases from J, the gap between germline ends came to 11 bases. Complete variable domain (other parts from reference TRBV28 and TRBJ1-5): DVKVTQSSRYLVKRTGEKVFLECVQDMDHENMFWYRQDPGLGLRLIYFSYDVKMKEKGDIPEGYSVSREKKERFSLILESASTNQTSMYLCASSPGFPSNQPQHFGDGTRLSIL.

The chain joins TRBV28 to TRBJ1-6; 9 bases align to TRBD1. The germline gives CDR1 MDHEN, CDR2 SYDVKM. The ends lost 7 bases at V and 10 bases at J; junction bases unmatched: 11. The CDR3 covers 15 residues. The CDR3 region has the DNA TGTGCCAGCAATCCTGAGAGGACAGGGGTCTCACCCCTCCACTTT. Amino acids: CASNPERTGVSPLHF. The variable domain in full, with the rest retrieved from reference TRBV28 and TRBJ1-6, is DVKVTQSSRYLVKRTGEKVFLECVQDMDHENMFWYRQDPGLGLRLIYFSYDVKMKEKGDIPEGYSVSREKKERFSLILESASTNQTSMYLCASNPERTGVSPLHFGNGTRLTVT.

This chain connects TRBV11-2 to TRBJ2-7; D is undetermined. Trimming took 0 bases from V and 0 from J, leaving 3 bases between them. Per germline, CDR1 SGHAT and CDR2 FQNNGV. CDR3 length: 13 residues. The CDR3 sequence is CASSLDYSYEQYF. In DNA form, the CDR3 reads TGTGCCAGCAGCTTAGACTACTCCTACGAGCAGTACTTC. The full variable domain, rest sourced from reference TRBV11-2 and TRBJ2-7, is EAGVAQSPRYKIIEKRQSVAFWCNPISGHATLYWYQQILGQGPKLLIQFQNNGVVDDSQLPKDRFSAERLKGVDSTLKIQPAKLEDSAVYLCASSLDYSYEQYFGPGTRLTVT.

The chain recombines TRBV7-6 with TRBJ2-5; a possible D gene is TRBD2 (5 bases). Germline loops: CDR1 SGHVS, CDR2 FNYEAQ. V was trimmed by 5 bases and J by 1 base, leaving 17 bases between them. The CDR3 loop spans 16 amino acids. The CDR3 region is CASSRRSRGSQETQYF. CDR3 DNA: TGTGCCAGCAGCCGGAGGTCCCGAGGTAGCCAAGAGACCCAGTACTTC. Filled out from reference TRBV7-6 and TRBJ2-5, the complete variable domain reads GAGVSQSPRYKVTKRGQDVALRCDPISGHVSLYWYRQALGQGPEFLTYFNYEAQQDKSGLPNDRFSAERPEGSISTLTIQRTEQRDSAMYRCASSRRSRGSQETQYFGPGTRLLVL.

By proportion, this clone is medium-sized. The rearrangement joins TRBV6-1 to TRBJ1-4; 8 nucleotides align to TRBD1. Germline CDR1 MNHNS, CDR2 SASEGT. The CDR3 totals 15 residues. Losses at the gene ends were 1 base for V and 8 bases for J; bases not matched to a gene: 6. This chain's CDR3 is CASSEVRTGTEKLFF. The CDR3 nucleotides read TGTGCCAGCAGTGAAGTACGGACAGGGACGGAAAAACTGTTTTTT.

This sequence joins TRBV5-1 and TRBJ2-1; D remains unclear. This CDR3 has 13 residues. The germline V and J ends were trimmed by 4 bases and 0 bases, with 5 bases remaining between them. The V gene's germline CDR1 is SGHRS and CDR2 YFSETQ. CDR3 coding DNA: TGCGCCAGCAGCGTAGACTCCTACAATGAGCAGTTCTTC. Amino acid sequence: CASSVDSYNEQFF.

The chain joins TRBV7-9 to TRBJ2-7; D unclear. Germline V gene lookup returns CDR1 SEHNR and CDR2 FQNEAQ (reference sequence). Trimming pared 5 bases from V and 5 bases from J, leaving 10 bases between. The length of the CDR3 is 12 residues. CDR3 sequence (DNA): TGTGCCAGCAGCCCACCGAGAGACGAGCAGTACTTC. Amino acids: CASSPPRDEQYF.

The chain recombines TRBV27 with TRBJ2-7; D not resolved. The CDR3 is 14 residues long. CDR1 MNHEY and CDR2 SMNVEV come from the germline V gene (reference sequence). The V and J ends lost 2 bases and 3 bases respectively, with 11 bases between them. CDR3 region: CASSLGRTDYEQYF. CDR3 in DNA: TGTGCCAGCAGTTTAGGGCGGACCGACTACGAGCAGTACTTC.

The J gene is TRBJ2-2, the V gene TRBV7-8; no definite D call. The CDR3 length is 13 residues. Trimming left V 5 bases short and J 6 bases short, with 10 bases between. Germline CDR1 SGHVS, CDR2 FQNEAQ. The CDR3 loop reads CASSTQPPGELFF. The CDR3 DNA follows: TGTGCCAGCAGCACACAGCCTCCCGGGGAGCTGTTTTTT. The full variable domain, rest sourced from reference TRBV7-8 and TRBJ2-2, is GAGVSQSPRYKVAKRGQDVALRCDPISGHVSLFWYQQALGQGPEFLTYFQNEAQLDKSGLPSDRFFAERPEGSVSTLKIQRTQQEDSAVYLCASSTQPPGELFFGEGSRLTVL.

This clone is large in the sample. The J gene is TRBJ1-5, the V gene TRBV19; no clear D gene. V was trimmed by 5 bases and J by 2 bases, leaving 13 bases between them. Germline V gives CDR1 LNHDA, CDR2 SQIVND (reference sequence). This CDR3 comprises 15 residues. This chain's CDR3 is CASSRWGKGNQPQHF. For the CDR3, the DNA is TGTGCCAGTAGTCGTTGGGGAAAGGGCAATCAGCCCCAGCATTTT.

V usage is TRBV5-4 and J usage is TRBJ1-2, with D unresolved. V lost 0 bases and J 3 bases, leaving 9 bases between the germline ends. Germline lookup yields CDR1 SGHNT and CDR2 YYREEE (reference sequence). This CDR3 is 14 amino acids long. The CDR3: CASSLGPRYYGYTF. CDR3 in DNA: TGTGCCAGCAGCTTGGGTCCGAGGTACTATGGCTACACCTTC.

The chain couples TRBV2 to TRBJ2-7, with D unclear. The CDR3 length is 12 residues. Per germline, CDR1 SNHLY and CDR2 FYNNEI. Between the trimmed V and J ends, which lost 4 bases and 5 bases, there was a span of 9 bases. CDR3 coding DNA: TGTGCCAGCAGTGTTCTTGGGGACGAGCAGTACTTC. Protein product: CASSVLGDEQYF. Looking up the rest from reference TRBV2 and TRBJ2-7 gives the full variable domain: EPEVTQTPSHQVTQMGQEVILRCVPISNHLYFYWYRQILGQKVEFLVSFYNNEISEKSEIFDDQFSVERPDGSNFTLKIRSTKLEDSAMYFCASSVLGDEQYFGPGTRLTVT.

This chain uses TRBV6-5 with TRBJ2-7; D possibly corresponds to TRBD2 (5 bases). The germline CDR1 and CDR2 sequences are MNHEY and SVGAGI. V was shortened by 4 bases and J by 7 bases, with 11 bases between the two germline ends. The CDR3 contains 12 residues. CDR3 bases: TGTGCCAGCAGTTCGGGGTTAATAGAGCAGTACTTC. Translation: CASSSGLIEQYF.

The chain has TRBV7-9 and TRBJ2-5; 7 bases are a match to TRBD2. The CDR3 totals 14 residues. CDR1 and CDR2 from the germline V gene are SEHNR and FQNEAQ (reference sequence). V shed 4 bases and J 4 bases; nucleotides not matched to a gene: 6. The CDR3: CASSYLPSGETQYF. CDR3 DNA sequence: TGTGCCAGCAGCTACCTTCCTAGCGGAGAGACCCAGTACTTC.

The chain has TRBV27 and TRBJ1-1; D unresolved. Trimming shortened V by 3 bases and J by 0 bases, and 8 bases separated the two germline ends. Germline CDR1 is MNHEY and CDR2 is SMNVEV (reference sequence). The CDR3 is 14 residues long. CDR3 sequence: CASSFVGLNTEAFF. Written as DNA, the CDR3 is TGTGCCAGCAGTTTTGTTGGACTGAACACTGAAGCTTTCTTT.

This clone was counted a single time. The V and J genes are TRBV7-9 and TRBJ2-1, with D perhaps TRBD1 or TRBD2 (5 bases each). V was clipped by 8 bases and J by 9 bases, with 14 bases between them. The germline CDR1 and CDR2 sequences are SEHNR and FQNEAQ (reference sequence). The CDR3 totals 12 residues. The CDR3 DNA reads TGTGCCAGCCTAACCCCGAGGGGTGAGCAGTTCTTC. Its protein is CASLTPRGEQFF.

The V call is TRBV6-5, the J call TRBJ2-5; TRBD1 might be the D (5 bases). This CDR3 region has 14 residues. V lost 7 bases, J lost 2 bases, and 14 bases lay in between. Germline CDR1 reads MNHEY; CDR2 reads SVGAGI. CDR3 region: CASKGAEEQETQYF. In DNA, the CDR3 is TGTGCCAGCAAAGGGGCAGAGGAACAAGAGACCCAGTACTTC.

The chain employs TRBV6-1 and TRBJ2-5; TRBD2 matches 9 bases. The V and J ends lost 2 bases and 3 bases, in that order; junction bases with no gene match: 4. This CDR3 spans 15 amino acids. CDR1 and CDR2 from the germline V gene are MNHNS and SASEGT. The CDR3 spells CASSELGLAKETQYF. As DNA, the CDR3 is TGTGCCAGCAGTGAACTCGGACTAGCGAAAGAGACCCAGTACTTC.

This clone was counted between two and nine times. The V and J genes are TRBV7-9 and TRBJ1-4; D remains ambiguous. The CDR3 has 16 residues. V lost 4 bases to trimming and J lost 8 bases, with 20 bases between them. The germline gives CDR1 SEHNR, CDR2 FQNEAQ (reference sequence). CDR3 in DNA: TGTGCCAGCAGCTCGGCCTCCGGGCCCGCGCAAGAAAAACTGTTTTTT. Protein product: CASSSASGPAQEKLFF.

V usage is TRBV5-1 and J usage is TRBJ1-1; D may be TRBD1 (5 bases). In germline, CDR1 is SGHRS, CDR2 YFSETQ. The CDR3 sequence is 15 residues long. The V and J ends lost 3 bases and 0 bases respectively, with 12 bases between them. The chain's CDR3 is CASSSQTDMNTEAFF. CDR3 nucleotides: TGCGCCAGCAGCTCCCAGACAGATATGAACACTGAAGCTTTCTTT.

The CDR3 is CASSLNFMNTEAFF. The DNA for the CDR3 is TGTGCCAGCAGCCTCAACTTCATGAACACTGAAGCTTTCTTT. This rearrangement joins TRBV28 to TRBJ1-1; D is unclear. The germline V gene encodes CDR1 MDHEN and CDR2 SYDVKM. V lost 6 bases and J 0 bases, leaving 11 bases between the germline ends. This CDR3 spans 14 amino acids. Supplemented by reference TRBV28 and TRBJ1-1, the full variable domain reads DVKVTQSSRYLVKRTGEKVFLECVQDMDHENMFWYRQDPGLGLRLIYFSYDVKMKEKGDIPEGYSVSREKKERFSLILESASTNQTSMYLCASSLNFMNTEAFFGQGTRLTVV.

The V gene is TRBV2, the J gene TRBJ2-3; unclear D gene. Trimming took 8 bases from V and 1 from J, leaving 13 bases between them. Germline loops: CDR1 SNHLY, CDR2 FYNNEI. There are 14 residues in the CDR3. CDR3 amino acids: CASCRAQGTDTQYF. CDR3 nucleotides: TGTGCCAGCTGCCGGGCCCAGGGCACAGATACGCAGTATTTT.

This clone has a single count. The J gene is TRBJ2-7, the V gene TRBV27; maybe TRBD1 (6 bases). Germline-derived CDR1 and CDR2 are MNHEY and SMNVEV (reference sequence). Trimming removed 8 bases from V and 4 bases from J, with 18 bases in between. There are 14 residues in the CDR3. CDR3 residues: CASAPGTRSYEQYF. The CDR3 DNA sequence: TGTGCCAGCGCCCCCGGGACAAGAAGTTACGAGCAGTACTTC.

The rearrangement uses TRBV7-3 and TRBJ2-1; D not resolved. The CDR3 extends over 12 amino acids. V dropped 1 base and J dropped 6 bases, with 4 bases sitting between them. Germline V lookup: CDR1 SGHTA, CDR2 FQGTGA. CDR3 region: CASSLNSNEQFF. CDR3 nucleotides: TGTGCCAGCAGCTTAAATAGCAATGAGCAGTTCTTC.

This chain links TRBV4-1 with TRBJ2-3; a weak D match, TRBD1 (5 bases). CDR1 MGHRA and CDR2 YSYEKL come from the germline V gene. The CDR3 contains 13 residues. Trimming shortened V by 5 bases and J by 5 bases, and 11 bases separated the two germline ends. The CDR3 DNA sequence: TGCGCCAGCAGCGAAATTGACAGAGATACGCAGTATTTT. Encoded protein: CASSEIDRDTQYF.

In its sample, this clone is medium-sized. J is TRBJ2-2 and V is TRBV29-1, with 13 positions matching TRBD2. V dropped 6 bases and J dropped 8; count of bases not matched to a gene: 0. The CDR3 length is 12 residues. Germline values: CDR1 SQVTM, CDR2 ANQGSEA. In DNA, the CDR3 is TGCAGCGTGGGACTAGCGGGAGGGGAGCTGTTTTTT. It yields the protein CSVGLAGGELFF.

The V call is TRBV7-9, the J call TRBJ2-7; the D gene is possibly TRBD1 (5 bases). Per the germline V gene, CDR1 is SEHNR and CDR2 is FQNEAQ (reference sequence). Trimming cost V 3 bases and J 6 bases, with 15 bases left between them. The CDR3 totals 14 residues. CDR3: CASSLTVGLGEQYF. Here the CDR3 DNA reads TGTGCCAGCAGCTTGACAGTTGGTTTAGGCGAGCAGTACTTC.